This paragraph covers one T cell receptor beta chain sequence. The CDR3 covers 15 residues. Per the germline V gene, CDR1 is MDHEN and CDR2 is SYDVKM. V shed 6 bases and J shed 5 bases, with 17 bases lying between them. This record belongs to a study of blood T cells in healthy people across ages. Using a J-beta primer mix together with a sample-barcoded 5' primer, a second PCR was run for roughly 6 to 12 cycles. TCRdb fed the 5' RACE reads into MiXCR, producing one record per CDR3 protein. The profile shows 1.5 million to 2 million distinct CDR3 sequences, roughly 30% of them singletons. Sequenced material: blood. This receptor was obtained from a woman in her thirties in good health. This chain connects TRBV28 to TRBJ2-1; D remains unclear. The CDR3: CASSPIGSPHNEQFF. CDR3 coding DNA: TGTGCCAGCAGCCCGATCGGTTCTCCCCACAATGAGCAGTTCTTC.